This TCR beta chain was sequenced in a study of response to subunit inactivated influenza vaccine. In this sample, this clonotype turned up a few times. TCRdb redid the calling of the RT-PCR reads with MiXCR, one entry per CDR3 protein. The table lists 650,000 to 800,000 distinct CDR3 sequences, roughly 13% of them singletons. V lost 8 bases and J lost 1; bases outside the gene matches: 4. Germline CDR1 is MNHEY and CDR2 is SVGEGT. This CDR3 is 15 amino acids long. This specimen consisted of PBMCs from blood, obtained less than 15 days before vaccination. This sequence joins TRBV6-2 or TRBV6-3 and TRBJ2-3, with 12 nucleotides matching TRBD2. The receptor was derived from a man aged 50-59 years who received an inactivated influenza vaccine. The CDR3: CASERTSGGTDTQYF. For the CDR3, the DNA is TGTGCCAGCGAAAGGACTAGCGGGGGCACAGATACGCAGTATTTT.